This T cell receptor (beta chain) emerged from a study of shared clonotypes between healthy human individuals. Study as a whole: Researchers assigned three CD4 naive, three CD4 memory, two CD8 naive and one CD8 memory plate to each donor. Study-wide findings and caveats: Estimated clonotype richness was generally higher in naive than memory subsets.

The CDR3 is made up of 16 amino acids. CDR1 MNHEY and CDR2 SMNVEV come from the germline V gene (reference sequence). Trimming left V 2 bases short and J 0 bases short, with 10 bases between. The sorted-subset replicate PCRs were given around 200 ng DNA, which is 31,000 or so T cell genomes. Sequenced by immunoSEQ multiplex PCR; TCRdb stores in-frame clones only, minus some. The sample consists of about 660,000 clones, approximately 79% of them appearing once. This clone was counted only a few times. Its target is unknown. Partitioning of CD4+ cells yielded a CD45RA+ naive subset and a CD45RA-negative memory subset.

The sample comprised memory CD4+ T cells sorted from blood. This sample's subset: CD45RA-negative fraction. The chain recombines TRBV27 with TRBJ2-2; maybe TRBD2 (5 bases). This clonotype originated in a woman aged 30 to 39 in good health. CDR3 loop: CASSLKWTANTGELFF. The CDR3, as DNA: TGTGCCAGCAGTTTAAAGTGGACTGCGAACACCGGGGAGCTGTTTTTT.